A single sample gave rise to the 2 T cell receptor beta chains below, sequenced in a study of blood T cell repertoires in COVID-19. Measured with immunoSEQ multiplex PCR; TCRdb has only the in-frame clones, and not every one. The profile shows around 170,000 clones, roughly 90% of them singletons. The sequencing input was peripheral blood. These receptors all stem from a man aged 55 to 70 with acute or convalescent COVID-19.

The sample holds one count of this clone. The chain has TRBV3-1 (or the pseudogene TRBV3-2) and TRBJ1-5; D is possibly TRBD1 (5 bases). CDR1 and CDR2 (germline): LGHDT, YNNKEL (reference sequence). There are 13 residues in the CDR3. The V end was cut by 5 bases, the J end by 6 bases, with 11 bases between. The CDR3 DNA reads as TGTGCCAGCAGCTTCGGGGGGGTTCAGCCCCAGCATTTT. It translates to CASSFGGVQPQHF.

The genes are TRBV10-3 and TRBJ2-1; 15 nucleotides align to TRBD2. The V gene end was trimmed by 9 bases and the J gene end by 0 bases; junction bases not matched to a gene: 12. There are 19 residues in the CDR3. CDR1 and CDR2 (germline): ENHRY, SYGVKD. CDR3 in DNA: TGTGCCATTAAACAGGGACTAGCGGGGGGATACCACTCCTACAATGAGCAGTTCTTC. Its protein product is CAIKQGLAGGYHSYNEQFF.